This T cell receptor (beta chain) was captured by sequencing in a study of blood T cell repertoires in COVID-19. Study-wide background: COVID-19 samples collected from the United States, Italy and Spain covered acute and convalescent phases. The analysed material was cDNA or gDNA that came from T cells, B-cell-depleted T cells, or PBMCs.

The CDR3 is 13 residues long. Germline V gene sequence: CDR1 MNHNY, CDR2 SVGAGI (reference sequence). J lost 5 bases, V lost 6 bases, and 4 bases had no gene match. Methods used by the authors: Estimation of nucleated cell counts relied on the amplification of reference gene primers. Assay used: immunoSEQ multiplex PCR; TCRdb lists only in-frame clones, some missing. V, J and clone size derive from that table, while D and trimming were established from the DNA sequence. The data hold around 240,000 clones, with just under 85% observed a single time. The sequenced sample was peripheral blood. The receptor comes from a woman of 80 years or more with acute or convalescent COVID-19. The gene calls are TRBV6-6 and TRBJ2-1; 7 bases fit TRBD2. The CDR3 reads CASRGLADNEQFF. The CDR3 DNA reads TGTGCCAGCAGAGGGCTAGCGGACAATGAGCAGTTCTTC.